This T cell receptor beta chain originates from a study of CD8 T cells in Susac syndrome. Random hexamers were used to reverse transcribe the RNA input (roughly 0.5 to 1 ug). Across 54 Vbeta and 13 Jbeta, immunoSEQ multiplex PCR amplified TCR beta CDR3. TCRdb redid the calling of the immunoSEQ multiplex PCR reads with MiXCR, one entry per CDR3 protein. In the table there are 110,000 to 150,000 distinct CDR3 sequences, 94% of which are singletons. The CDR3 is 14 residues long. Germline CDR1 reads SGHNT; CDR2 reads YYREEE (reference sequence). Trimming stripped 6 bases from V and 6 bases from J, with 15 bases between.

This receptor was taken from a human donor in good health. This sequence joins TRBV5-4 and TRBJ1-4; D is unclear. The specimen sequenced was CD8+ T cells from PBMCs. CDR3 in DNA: TGTGCCAGCACCCACGAGGGCCATGATGAAAAACTGTTTTTT. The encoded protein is CASTHEGHDEKLFF.